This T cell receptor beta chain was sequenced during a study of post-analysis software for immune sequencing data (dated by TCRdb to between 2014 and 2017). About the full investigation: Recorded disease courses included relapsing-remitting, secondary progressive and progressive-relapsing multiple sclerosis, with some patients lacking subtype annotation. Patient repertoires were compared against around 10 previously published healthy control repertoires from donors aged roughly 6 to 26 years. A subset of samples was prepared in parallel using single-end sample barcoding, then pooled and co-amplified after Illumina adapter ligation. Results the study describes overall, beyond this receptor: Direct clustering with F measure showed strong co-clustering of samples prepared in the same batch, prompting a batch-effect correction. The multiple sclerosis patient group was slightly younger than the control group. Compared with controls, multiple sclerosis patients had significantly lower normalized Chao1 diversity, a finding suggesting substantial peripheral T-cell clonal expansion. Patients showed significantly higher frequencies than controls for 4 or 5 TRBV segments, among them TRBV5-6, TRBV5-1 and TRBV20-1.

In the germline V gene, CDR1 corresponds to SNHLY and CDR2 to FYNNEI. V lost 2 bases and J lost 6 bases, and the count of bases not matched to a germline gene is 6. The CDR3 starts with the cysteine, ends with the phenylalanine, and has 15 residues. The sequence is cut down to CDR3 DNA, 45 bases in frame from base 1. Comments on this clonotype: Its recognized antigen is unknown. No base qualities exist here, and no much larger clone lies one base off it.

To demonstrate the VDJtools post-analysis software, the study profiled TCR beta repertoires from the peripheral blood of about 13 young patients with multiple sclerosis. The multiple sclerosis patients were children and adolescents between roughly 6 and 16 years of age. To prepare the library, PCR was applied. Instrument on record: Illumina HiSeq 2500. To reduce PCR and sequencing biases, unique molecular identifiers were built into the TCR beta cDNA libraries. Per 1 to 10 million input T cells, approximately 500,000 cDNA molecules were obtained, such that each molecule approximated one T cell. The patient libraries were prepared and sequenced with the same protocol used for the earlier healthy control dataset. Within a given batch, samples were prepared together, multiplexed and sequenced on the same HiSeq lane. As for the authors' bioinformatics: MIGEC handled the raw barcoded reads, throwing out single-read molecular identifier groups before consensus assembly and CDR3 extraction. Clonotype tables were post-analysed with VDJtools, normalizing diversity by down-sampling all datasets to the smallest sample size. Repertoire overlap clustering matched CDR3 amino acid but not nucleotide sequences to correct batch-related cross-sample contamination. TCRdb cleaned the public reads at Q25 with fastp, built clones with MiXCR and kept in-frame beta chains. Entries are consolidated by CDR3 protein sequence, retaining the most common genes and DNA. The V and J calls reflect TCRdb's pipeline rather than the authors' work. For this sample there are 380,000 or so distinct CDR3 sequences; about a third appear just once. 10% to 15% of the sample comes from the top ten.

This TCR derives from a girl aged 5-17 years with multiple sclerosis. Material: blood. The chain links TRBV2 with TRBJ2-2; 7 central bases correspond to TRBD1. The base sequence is TGTGCCAGCAGTGAATGGACAGGTCGGGCCGGGGAGCTGTTTTTT. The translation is CASSEWTGRAGELFF.